The clone carrying this T cell receptor beta chain was seen repeatedly, ten times or more. The ends lost 6 bases at V and 7 bases at J; junction bases unmatched: 15. The CDR3 totals 17 residues. This entry comes from a study of early T cells in non-severe SARS-CoV-2 infection. TCRdb re-analysed the 5' RACE reads in MiXCR, keeping a single row per CDR3 protein. This table has over 45,000 distinct CDR3 sequences, 5% to 7.5% appearing once. Sequencing used whole blood, obtained at baseline. This chain uses TRBV12-3 or TRBV12-4 with TRBJ1-4; 9 nucleotides match TRBD1. The clonotype comes from an adult who was a healthcare worker with PCR-confirmed SARS-CoV-2 infection or an uninfected control (not recorded which). The CDR3 spells CASSRNRGDREAEKLFF. In nucleotides, the CDR3 is TGTGCCAGCAGCCGAAACCGAGGGGACAGGGAGGCTGAAAAACTGTTTTTT.